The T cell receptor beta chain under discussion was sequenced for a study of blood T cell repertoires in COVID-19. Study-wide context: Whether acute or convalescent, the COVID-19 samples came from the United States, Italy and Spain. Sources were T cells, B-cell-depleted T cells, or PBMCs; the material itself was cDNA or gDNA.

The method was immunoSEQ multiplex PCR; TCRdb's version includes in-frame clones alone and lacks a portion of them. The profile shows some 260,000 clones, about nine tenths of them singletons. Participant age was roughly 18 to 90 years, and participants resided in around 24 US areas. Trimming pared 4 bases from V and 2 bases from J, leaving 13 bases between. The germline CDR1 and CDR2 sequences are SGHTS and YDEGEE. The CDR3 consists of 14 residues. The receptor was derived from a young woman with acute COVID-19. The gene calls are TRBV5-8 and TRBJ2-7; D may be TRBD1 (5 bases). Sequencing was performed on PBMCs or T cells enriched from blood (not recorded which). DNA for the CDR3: TGTGCCAGCAGCCATAACCAGGGCGCCTACGAGCAGTACTTC. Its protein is CASSHNQGAYEQYF. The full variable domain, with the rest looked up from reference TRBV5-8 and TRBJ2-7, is EAGVTQSPTHLIKTRGQQATLRCSPISGHTSVYWYQQALGLGLQFLLWYDEGEERNRGNFPPRFSGRQFPNYSSELNVNALELEDSALYLCASSHNQGAYEQYFGPGTRLTVT.